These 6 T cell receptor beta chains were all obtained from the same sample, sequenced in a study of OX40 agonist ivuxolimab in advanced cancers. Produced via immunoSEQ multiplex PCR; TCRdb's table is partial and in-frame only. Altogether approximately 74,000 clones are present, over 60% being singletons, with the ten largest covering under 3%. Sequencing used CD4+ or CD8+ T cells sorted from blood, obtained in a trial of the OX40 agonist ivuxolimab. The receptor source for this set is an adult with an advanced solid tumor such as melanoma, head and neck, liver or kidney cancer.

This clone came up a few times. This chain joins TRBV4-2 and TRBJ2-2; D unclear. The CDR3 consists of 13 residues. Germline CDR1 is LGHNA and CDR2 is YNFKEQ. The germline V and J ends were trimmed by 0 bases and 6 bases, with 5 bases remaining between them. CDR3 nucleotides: TGTGCCAGCAGCCAAGATCGGGCCGGGGAGCTGTTTTTT. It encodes CASSQDRAGELFF.

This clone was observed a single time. The CDR3, as DNA: TGTGCCAGCAGTTTTTGGCCCCAGGATAACGATGAGCAGTTCTTC. Its protein product is CASSFWPQDNDEQFF. The chain is built from TRBV27 and TRBJ2-1; D is unresolved. Germline values: CDR1 MNHEY, CDR2 SMNVEV (reference sequence). Trimming pared 3 bases from V and 8 bases from J, leaving 17 bases between. CDR3 length equals 15 residues.

The DNA for the CDR3 is TGCGCCAGCAAAGGAGGGACCTCCTCTGGAAACACCATATATTTT. Its protein is CASKGGTSSGNTIYF. This chain uses TRBV5-1 with TRBJ1-3; TRBD1 might be the D (5 bases). V shed 6 bases and J shed 0 bases, with 13 bases lying between them. Germline CDR1 reads SGHRS; CDR2 reads YFSETQ. This CDR3 has 15 residues. The variable domain in full, completed from reference TRBV5-1 and TRBJ1-3, reads KAGVTQTPRYLIKTRGQQVTLSCSPISGHRSVSWYQQTPGQGLQFLFEYFSETQRNKGNFPGRFSGRQFSNSRSEMNVSTLELGDSALYLCASKGGTSSGNTIYFGEGSWLTVV.

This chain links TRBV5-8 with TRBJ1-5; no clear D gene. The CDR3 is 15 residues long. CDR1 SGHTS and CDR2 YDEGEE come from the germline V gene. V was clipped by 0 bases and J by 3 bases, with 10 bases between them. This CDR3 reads CASSLGDGFNQPQHF. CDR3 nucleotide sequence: TGTGCCAGCAGCTTGGGAGACGGCTTCAATCAGCCCCAGCATTTT.

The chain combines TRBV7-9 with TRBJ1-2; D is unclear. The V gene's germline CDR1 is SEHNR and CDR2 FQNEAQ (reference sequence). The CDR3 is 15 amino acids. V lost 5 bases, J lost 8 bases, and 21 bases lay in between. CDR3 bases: TGTGCCAGCAGCATTAGTTCGGGTCCTCAAGGAGGCTACACCTTC. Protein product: CASSISSGPQGGYTF.

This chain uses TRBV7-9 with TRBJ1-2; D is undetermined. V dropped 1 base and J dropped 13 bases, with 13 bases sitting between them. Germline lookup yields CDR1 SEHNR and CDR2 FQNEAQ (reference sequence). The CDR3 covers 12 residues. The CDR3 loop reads CASSLERATGTF. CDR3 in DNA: TGTGCCAGCAGCTTAGAGAGAGCTACTGGCACCTTC. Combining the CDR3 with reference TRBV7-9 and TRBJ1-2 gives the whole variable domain DTGVSQNPRHKITKRGQNVTFRCDPISEHNRLYWYRQTLGQGPEFLTYFQNEAQLEKSRLLSDRFSAERPKGSFSTLEIQRTEQGDSAMYLCASSLERATGTFGSGTRLTVV.